A single sample gave rise to the 11 T cell receptor beta chains below, sequenced in a study of human T cells and chemical hapten exposure. TCRdb ran MiXCR on the RACE reads and lists one entry per CDR3 protein. Among some 350,000 distinct CDR3 sequences listed, about 6% were seen once. Time point: patch test 2, 6 weeks after DPC sensitization. Sample treatment: therapeutic diphenylcyclopropenone sensitization with weekly scalp DPC. The specimen comprised whole blood, sampled in connection with sensitization to the hapten diphenylcyclopropenone (DPC). The receptors come from a woman aged 18-29 years with alopecia areata. Some clones in this sample may be carry-over from other donors' samples.

The CDR3 coding sequence is TGCGCCAGCAGCTTGGGAGACAGAGAAGACACCGGGGAGCTGTTTTTT. It translates to CASSLGDREDTGELFF. The chain combines TRBV5-1 with TRBJ2-2; TRBD1 is a possible D gene (5 bases). The V end lost 0 bases, the J end lost 3 bases, and 12 bases lay between the germline ends. Germline V gene data show CDR1 as SGHRS and CDR2 as YFSETQ. The CDR3 is made up of 16 amino acids.

This clonotype was seen many times. The rearrangement links TRBV7-2 to TRBJ2-1; no reliable D call. Trimming removed 1 base at V and 6 bases at J, with 4 bases between. Germline CDR1 is SGHTA and CDR2 is FQGNSA. This CDR3 is 12 amino acids long. CDR3 DNA sequence: TGTGCCAGCAGCTTAGTGGGCAATGAGCAGTTCTTC. It specifies CASSLVGNEQFF.

The table lists this clonotype with a few counts. The chain carries TRBV3-1 and TRBJ2-1; D might be TRBD2 (6 bases). The V gene's germline CDR1 is LGHDT and CDR2 YNNKEL (reference sequence). The CDR3 loop spans 17 amino acids. Trimming removed 2 bases at V and 6 bases at J, with 20 bases between. The CDR3 spells CASSQHVGAREANEQFF. The CDR3 DNA reads as TGTGCCAGCAGCCAACATGTAGGGGCCAGGGAGGCCAATGAGCAGTTCTTC.

This clonotype was picked up a small number of times. V gene TRBV11-2 combines with J gene TRBJ1-1, with a tentative D call TRBD1 (5 bases). CDR1 SGHAT and CDR2 FQNNGV come from the germline V gene. V dropped 4 bases and J dropped 4 bases, with 16 bases sitting between them. This CDR3 contains 15 residues. CDR3 region: CASSSLSGVGTEAFF. The CDR3 bases are TGTGCCAGCAGCTCCCTATCGGGGGTAGGCACTGAAGCTTTCTTT.

The chain is built from TRBV13 and TRBJ1-1, with a weak D call TRBD1 (6 bases). V was shortened by 3 bases and J by 1 base, with 12 bases between the two germline ends. This CDR3 comprises 15 residues. Germline assignment: CDR1 PRHDT and CDR2 FYEKMQ (reference sequence). CDR3 nucleotides: TGTGCCAGCAGCTTCCGACCACAGGGGAACACTGAAGCTTTCTTT. This sequence encodes CASSFRPQGNTEAFF.

This clonotype appeared many times. The CDR3 loop reads CASSFYRSAQPQHF. CDR3 in DNA: TGTGCCAGCAGTTTCTACAGGTCGGCTCAGCCCCAGCATTTT. J is TRBJ1-5 and V is TRBV12-3 or TRBV12-4; a possible D gene is TRBD1 (5 bases). V was clipped by 3 bases and J by 6 bases, with 12 bases between them. The length of the CDR3 is 14 residues.

This clonotype was counted many times. V gene TRBV12-3 or TRBV12-4 combines with J gene TRBJ1-2, with D unresolved. The CDR3 sequence is 17 residues long. V gave up 3 bases and J gave up 8 bases, with 25 bases separating them. CDR3 nucleotide sequence: TGTGCCAGCAGTTTGGTCGGGAGAGACTACTATTCGGGGGGCTACACCTTC. Translating it yields CASSLVGRDYYSGGYTF.

This clonotype appeared a few times. The chain joins TRBV9 to TRBJ2-7; 9 bases agree with TRBD1. CDR1 and CDR2 from the germline V gene are SGDLS and YYNGEE. This CDR3 has 16 residues. V lost 0 bases to trimming and J lost 2 bases; unmatched junction nucleotides: 6. The CDR3 protein is CASSVGEGQGTYEQYF. CDR3 nucleotide sequence: TGTGCCAGCAGCGTAGGGGAGGGACAGGGAACCTACGAGCAGTACTTC.

The chain carries TRBV5-1 and TRBJ1-1, with D possibly being TRBD1 (5 bases). V gave up 4 bases and J gave up 0 bases, with 13 bases separating them. This CDR3 has 15 residues. Germline V CDR1 and CDR2: SGHRS, YFSETQ. The CDR3 bases are TGCGCCAGCAGCCGGGACCGACAATTGAACACTGAAGCTTTCTTT. Protein product: CASSRDRQLNTEAFF. The complete variable domain, with remaining parts taken from reference TRBV5-1 and TRBJ1-1, reads KAGVTQTPRYLIKTRGQQVTLSCSPISGHRSVSWYQQTPGQGLQFLFEYFSETQRNKGNFPGRFSGRQFSNSRSEMNVSTLELGDSALYLCASSRDRQLNTEAFFGQGTRLTVV.

The chain carries TRBV20-1 and TRBJ2-7; TRBD2 aligns across 13 bases. There are 14 residues in the CDR3. The germline CDR1 and CDR2 sequences are DFQATT and SNEGSKA (reference sequence). V trimming: 3 bases; J trimming: 7 bases; junction bases outside the gene matches: 6. The CDR3: CSARWTSGGREQYF. DNA for the CDR3: TGCAGTGCTAGGTGGACTAGCGGGGGCAGGGAGCAGTACTTC.

This clonotype occurred many times. This chain joins TRBV27 and TRBJ2-4, with 8 bases lining up with TRBD1. After removal of 8 bases from V and 6 bases from J, the junction contained 9 bases not matched to a gene. CDR1 is MNHEY, CDR2 SMNVEV, per germline (reference sequence). This CDR3 spans 14 amino acids. The CDR3 loop reads CASAPRQGRNIQYF. The CDR3 coding sequence is TGTGCCAGCGCCCCCCGACAGGGGAGAAACATTCAGTACTTC.